Each of the 3 T cell receptor beta chains below was sequenced from the same sample in a study of molecular identifiers for immune sequencing clone quantification listed by TCRdb under 2018. Library method: PCR. The sample was run on a NextSeq 500. TCRdb reworked the public reads: Q25 trimming with fastp, MiXCR clone assembly, productive beta chains retained. Identical CDR3 proteins give one entry, which carries the most common genes and DNA. This sample comprises roughly 630,000 distinct CDR3 sequences, around 25% of them detected only once. The ten largest account for 0.78% of the sample. Sequenced sample: naive CD8+ T cells from blood, with Jurkat cell RNA spiked in. The cell subset or site tag for this specimen amounts to: FACS-sorted CD8+CD4-CCR7+CD45RA+ naive T cells. Receptors originate from a human donor in good health. Some libraries in this study had Jurkat cell RNA spiked in.

This clonotype was detected only a few times. The J gene is TRBJ2-7, the V gene TRBV6-6; 7 nucleotides agree with TRBD1. V lost 6 bases, J lost 1 base, and 6 bases stayed unmatched. Germline CDR1 and CDR2: MNHNY and SVGAGI (reference sequence). The CDR3 is 14 amino acids. CDR3 sequence reads: CASRVPGQSYEQYF. CDR3 in DNA: TGTGCCAGCAGAGTTCCGGGACAGTCCTACGAGCAGTACTTC.

At least ten counts were recorded for this clonotype. This CDR3 reads CASSLLGQAYTDTQYF. In DNA form, the CDR3 reads TGTGCCAGCAGCTTGCTCGGACAGGCTTACACAGATACGCAGTATTTT. The chain is built from TRBV5-6 and TRBJ2-3; 7 bases agree with TRBD1. The germline gives CDR1 SGHDT, CDR2 YYEEEE. J was trimmed by 2 bases and V by 1 base; bases with no gene match: 7. There are 16 residues in the CDR3.

Note on this clonotype: This clone may be a read error of a much larger clone one base away. The rearrangement joins TRBV6-5 to TRBJ1-5; D is unclear. V was cut by 6 bases and J by 7 bases, with 13 bases left in between. The CDR3 runs to 13 residues. Germline V lookup: CDR1 MNHEY, CDR2 SVGAGI. The chain's CDR3 is CASSPCLEQPQHF. CDR3 nucleotides: TGTGCCAGCAGCCCCTGCCTAGAACAGCCCCAGCATTTT.